The 5 T cell receptor beta chains reported below all come from one sample, sequenced in a study of blood T cell repertoires in COVID-19 (dated by TCRdb to about 2020). The library was prepared using the immunoSEQ multiplex PCR assay. The immuneACCESS repertoire file appears here via TCRdb, limited to in-frame rearrangements. These files lack a portion of the clones; in checked studies, under half of the deficit traces to unresolved V genes, and the cause of the others is not known. For this sample the table gives about 170,000 clones, of which about 82% were detected only once. Approximately 8.1% of the sample lies in the top ten. Source material: peripheral blood. The receptors derive from a woman older than 75 with COVID-19, enrolled during active disease.

This clone was detected once. The chain joins TRBV20-1 to TRBJ1-1; TRBD1 is a possible D gene (6 bases). V gave up 3 bases and J gave up 1 base, with 15 bases separating them. The CDR3 length is 15 residues. In germline, CDR1 is DFQATT, CDR2 SNEGSKA (reference sequence). In DNA, the CDR3 is TGCAGTGCTAGTGGGCGCGCAGGGGCGAACACTGAAGCTTTCTTT. It encodes CSASGRAGANTEAFF.

The chain recombines TRBV7-3 with TRBJ2-2, with D possibly TRBD2 on 5 matching bases. Germline V lookup: CDR1 SGHTA, CDR2 FQGTGA. Trimming pared 1 base from V and 5 bases from J, leaving 8 bases between. The CDR3 spans 14 residues. The CDR3 coding sequence is TGTGCCAGCAGCTTAAGCGAGGGAACCGGGGAGCTGTTTTTT. It translates to CASSLSEGTGELFF.

The chain recombines TRBV3-1 (or the pseudogene TRBV3-2) with TRBJ1-1; D unresolved. V lost 0 bases to trimming and J lost 8 bases, with 13 bases between them. Germline CDR1 LGHDT, CDR2 YNNKEL (reference sequence). The CDR3 runs 14 residues. The CDR3 coding sequence is TGTGCCAGCAGCCAAGATTGGCAGCGCACGGAAGCTTTCTTT. It encodes CASSQDWQRTEAFF.

V and J are TRBV28 and TRBJ2-5; weak D call: TRBD1 (6 bases). CDR3 size: 14 residues. Per the germline V gene, CDR1 is MDHEN and CDR2 is SYDVKM. Trimming stripped 8 bases from V and 5 bases from J, with 18 bases between. The CDR3 sequence is CASPPQGIWETQYF. As DNA, the CDR3 is TGTGCCAGCCCCCCCCAGGGGATATGGGAGACCCAGTACTTC.

The chain employs TRBV5-1 and TRBJ2-1, with 11 bases that match TRBD2. Trimming at V came to 3 bases and at J to 2 bases, leaving 4 bases not matched to a gene. Germline loops: CDR1 SGHRS, CDR2 YFSETQ. The CDR3 is made up of 16 amino acids. CDR3 in DNA: TGCGCCAGCAGCTCCCAGACTAGCGGGGCCTACAATGAGCAGTTCTTC. It translates to CASSSQTSGAYNEQFF.